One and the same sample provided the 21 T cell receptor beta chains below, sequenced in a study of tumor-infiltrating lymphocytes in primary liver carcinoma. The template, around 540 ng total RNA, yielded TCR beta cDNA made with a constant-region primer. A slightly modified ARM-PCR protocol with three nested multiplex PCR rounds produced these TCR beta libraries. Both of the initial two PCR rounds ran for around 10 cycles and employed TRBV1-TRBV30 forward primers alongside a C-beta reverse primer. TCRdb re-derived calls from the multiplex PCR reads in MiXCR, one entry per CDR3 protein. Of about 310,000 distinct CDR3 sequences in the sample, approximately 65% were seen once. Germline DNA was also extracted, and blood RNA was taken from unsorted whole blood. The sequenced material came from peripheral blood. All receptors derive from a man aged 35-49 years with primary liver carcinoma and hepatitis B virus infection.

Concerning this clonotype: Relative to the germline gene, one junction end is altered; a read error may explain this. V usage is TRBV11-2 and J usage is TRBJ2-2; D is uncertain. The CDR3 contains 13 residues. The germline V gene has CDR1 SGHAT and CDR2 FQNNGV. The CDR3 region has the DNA TGTGCCTGCAGCTTTCGGAACACCAGGGAGCTGTTTTTT. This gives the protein CACSFRNTRELFF. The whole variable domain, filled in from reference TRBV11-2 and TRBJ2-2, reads EAGVAQSPRYKIIEKRQSVAFWCNPISGHATLYWYQQILGQGPKLLIQFQNNGVVDDSQLPKDRFSAERLKGVDSTLKIQPAKLEDSAVYLCACSFRNTRELFFGEGSRLTVL.

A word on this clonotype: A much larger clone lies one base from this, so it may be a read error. The CDR3 spells CVSSLDGTSGYNEQFF. CDR3 DNA: TGTGTCAGCAGCTTGGATGGGACTAGCGGTTACAATGAGCAGTTCTTC. The chain links TRBV5-5 to TRBJ2-1, with TRBD2 matching over 11 bases. Germline V lookup: CDR1 SGHKS, CDR2 YYEKEE (reference sequence). This CDR3 has 16 residues. The complete variable domain, with remaining parts taken from reference TRBV5-5 and TRBJ2-1, reads DAGVTQSPTHLIKTRGQQVTLRCSPISGHKSVSWYQQVLGQGPQFIFQYYEKEERGRGNFPDRFSARQFPNYSSELNVNALLLGDSALYLCVSSLDGTSGYNEQFFGPGTRLTVL.

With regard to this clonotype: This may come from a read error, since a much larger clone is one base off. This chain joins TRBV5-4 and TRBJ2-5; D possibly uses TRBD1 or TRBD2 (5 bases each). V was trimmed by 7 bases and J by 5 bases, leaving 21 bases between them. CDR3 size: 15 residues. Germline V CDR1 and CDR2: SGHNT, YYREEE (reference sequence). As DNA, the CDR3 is TGTGCCAGCGGCGGAACGGGGAAAGGGGAGGAGACCCAGTACTTC. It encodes CASGGTGKGEETQYF.

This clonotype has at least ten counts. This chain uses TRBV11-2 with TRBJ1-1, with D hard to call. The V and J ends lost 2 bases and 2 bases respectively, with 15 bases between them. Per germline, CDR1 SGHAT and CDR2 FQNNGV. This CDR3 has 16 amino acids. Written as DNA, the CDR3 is TGTGCCAGCAGCTTATTCCAGGAACGATCAAACACTGAAGCTTTCTTT. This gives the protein CASSLFQERSNTEAFF.

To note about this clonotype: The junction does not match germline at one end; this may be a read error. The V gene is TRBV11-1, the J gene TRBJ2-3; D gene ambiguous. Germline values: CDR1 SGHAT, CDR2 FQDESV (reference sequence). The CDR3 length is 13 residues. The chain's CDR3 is CAGSPLGRDTQYF. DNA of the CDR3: TGCGCCGGCAGCCCACTTGGCCGAGATACGCAGTATTTT.

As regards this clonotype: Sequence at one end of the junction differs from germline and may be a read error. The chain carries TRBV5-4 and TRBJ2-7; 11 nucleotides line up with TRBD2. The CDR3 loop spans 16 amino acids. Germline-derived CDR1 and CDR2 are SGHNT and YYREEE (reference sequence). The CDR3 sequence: CASSLAKGLAEYERYF. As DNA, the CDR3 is TGTGCCAGCAGCTTGGCGAAGGGACTAGCGGAGTACGAGCGGTACTTC.

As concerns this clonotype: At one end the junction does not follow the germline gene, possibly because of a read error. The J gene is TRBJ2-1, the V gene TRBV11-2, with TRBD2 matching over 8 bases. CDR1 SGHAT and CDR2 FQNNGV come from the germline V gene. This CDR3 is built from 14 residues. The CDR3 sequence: CVSSLLWTSNERFF. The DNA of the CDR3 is TGTGTCAGCAGCTTACTATGGACTAGCAATGAGCGGTTCTTC.

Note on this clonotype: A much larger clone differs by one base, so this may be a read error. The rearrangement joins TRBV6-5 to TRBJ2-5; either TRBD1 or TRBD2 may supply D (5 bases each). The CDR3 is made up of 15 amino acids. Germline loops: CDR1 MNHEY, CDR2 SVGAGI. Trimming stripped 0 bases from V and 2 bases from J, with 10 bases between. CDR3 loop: CASSYSWGLQETQYF. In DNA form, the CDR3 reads TGTGCCAGCAGTTACTCGTGGGGGTTACAAGAGACCCAGTACTTC.

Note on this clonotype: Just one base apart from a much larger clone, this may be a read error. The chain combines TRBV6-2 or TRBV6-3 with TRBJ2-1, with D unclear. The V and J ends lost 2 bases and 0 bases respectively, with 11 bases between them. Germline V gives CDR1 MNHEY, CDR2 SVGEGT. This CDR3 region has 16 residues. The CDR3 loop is CASSYGIVPSYNEQFF. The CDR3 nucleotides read TGTGCCAGCAGTTACGGGATAGTACCCTCCTACAATGAGCAGTTCTTC.

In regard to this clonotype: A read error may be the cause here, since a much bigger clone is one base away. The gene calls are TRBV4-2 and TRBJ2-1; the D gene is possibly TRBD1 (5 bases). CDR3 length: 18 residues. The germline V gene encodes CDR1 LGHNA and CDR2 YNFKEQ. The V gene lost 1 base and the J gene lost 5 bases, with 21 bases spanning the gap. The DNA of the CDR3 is TGTGCCAGCAGCCAAGTCCTCCGGGTGGGGCGATGGGACAATGAGCAGTTCTTC. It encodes CASSQVLRVGRWDNEQFF.

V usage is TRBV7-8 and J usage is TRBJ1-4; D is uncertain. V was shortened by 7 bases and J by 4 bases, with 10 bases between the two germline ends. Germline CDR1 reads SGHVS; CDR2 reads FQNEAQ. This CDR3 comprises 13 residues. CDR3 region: CASTFPSNEKLFF. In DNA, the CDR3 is TGTGCCAGCACTTTTCCAAGTAATGAAAAACTGTTTTTT. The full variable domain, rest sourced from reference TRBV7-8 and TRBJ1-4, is GAGVSQSPRYKVAKRGQDVALRCDPISGHVSLFWYQQALGQGPEFLTYFQNEAQLDKSGLPSDRFFAERPEGSVSTLKIQRTQQEDSAVYLCASTFPSNEKLFFGSGTQLSVL.

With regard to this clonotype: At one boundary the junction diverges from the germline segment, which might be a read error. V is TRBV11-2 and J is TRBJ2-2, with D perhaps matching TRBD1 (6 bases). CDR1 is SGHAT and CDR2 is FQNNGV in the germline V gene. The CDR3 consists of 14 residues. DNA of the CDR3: TGTGCCAGCAGCTTGACAGGTCCCACCGGGGAGCTGTCTTTT. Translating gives CASSLTGPTGELSF.

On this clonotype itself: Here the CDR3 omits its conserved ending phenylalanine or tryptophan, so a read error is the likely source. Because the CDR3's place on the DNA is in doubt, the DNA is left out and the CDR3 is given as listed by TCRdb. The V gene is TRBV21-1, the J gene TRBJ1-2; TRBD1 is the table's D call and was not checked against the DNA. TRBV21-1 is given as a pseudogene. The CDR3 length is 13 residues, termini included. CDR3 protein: CASLGGGAYGYTS.

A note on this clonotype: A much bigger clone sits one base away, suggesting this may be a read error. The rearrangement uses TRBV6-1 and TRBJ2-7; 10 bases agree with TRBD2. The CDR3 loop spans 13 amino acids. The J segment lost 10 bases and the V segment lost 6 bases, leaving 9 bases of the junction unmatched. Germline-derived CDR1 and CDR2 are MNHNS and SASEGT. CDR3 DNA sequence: TGTGCCAGCAGGGGACTAGCGAGGAGCGACCAGTACTTC. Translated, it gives CASRGLARSDQYF.

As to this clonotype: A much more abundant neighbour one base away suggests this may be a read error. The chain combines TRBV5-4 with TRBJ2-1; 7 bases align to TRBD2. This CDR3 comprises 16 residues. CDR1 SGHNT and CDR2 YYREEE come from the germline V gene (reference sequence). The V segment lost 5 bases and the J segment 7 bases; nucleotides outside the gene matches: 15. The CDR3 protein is CASSPRRTNGRNEQFF. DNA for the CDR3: TGTGCCAGCAGTCCTAGACGGACTAACGGGAGGAATGAGCAGTTCTTC.

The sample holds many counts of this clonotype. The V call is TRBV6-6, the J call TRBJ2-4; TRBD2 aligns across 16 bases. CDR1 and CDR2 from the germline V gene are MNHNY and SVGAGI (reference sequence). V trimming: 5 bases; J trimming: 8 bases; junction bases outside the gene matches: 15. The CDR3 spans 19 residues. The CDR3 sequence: CASSGDRGLAGGGSYIQYF. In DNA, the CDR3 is TGTGCCAGCAGTGGAGACAGGGGACTAGCGGGAGGGGGGTCGTACATTCAGTACTTC.

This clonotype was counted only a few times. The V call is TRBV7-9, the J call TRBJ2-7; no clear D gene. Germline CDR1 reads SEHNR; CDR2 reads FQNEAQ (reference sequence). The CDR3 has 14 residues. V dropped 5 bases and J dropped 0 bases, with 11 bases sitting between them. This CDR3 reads CASSPATLSYEQYF. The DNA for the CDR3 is TGTGCCAGCAGCCCAGCCACTCTCTCCTACGAGCAGTACTTC.

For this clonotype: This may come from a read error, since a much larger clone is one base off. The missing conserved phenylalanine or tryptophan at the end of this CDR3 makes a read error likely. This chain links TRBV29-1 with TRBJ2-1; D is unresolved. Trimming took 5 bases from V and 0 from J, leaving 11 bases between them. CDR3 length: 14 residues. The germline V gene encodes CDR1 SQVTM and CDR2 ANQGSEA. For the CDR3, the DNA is TGCAGCGTTTTTGGGATGAGCTCCTACAATGAGCAGTTCTCC. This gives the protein CSVFGMSSYNEQFS.

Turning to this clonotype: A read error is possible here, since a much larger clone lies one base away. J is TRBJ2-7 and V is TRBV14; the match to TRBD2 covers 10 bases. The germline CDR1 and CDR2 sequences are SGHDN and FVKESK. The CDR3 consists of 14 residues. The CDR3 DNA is TGTCCCAGCAGCCAAGCGGGAGGGAGCTACGAGCAGTACTTC. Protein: CPSSQAGGSYEQYF.

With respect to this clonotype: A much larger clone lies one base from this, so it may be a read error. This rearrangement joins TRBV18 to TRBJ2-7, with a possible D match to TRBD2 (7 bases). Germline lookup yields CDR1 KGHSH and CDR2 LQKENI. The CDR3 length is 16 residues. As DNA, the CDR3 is TGTGCCAGCTCACCCACCGGGGGCGGGAGCTCCTACGAGAAGTACTTC. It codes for CASSPTGGGSSYEKYF.

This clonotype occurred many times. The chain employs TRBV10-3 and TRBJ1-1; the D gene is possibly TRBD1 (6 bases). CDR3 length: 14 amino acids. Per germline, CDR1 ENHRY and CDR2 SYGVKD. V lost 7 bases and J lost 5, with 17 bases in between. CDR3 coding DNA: TGTGCCATCACCCTAGGGGGGGCAGATACTGAAGCTTTCTTT. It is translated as CAITLGGADTEAFF.